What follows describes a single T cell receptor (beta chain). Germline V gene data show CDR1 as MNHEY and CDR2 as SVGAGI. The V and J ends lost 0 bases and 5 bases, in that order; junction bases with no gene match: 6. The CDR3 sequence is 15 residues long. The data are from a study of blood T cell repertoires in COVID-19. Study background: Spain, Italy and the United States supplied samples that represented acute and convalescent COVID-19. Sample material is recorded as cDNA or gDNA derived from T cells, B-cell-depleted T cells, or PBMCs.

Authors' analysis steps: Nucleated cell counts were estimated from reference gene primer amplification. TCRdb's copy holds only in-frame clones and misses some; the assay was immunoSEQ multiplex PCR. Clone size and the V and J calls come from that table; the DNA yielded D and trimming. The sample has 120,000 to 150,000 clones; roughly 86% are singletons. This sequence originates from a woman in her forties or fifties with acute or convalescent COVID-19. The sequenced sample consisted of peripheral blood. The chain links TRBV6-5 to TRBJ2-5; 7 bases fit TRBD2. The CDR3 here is CASSYSTSRGETQYF. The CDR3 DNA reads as TGTGCCAGCAGTTACTCGACTAGCAGAGGGGAGACCCAGTACTTC.